This T cell receptor beta chain is drawn from a study of cytomegalovirus exposure and HLA in healthy donors. With 60 Vbeta and 13 Jbeta primers, the PCR was carried out. Clones were sequenced by immunoSEQ multiplex PCR, and TCRdb holds only the in-frame ones, with some missing. Of under 150,000 clones listed, about four fifths were seen once; the top ten hold 2% to 2.5%. With 4 bases removed from V and 4 bases from J, the gap between germline ends came to 13 bases. The length of the CDR3 is 14 residues. Looked up from germline, CDR1 is SGHRS and CDR2 is YFSETQ. The receptor was derived from a man aged 25-45 years in good health and CMV-seronegative. The chain couples TRBV5-1 to TRBJ2-3; D is unclear. Sequenced sample: PBMCs. CDR3 nucleotide sequence: TGCGCCAGCAGCGAGAGATCGAGCTCAGATACGCAGTATTTT. It encodes CASSERSSSDTQYF.